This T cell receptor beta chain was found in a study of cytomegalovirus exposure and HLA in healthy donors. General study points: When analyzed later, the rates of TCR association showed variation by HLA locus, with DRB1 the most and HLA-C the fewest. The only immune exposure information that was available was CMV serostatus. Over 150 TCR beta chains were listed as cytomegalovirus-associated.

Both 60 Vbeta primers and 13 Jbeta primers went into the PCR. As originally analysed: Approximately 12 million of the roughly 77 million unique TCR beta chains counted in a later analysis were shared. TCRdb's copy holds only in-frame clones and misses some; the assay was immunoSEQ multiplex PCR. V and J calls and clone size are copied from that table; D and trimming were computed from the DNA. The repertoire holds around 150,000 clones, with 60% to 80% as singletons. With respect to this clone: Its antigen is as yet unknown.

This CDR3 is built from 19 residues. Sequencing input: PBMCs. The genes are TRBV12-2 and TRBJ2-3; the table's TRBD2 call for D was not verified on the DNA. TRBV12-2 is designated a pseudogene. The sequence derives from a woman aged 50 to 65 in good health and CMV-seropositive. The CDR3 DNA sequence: TGTGCAAGTCGCTACGTAAGGGGTATCATCGGGGGGGCGAAAGATACGCAGTATTTT. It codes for CASRYVRGIIGGAKDTQYF.